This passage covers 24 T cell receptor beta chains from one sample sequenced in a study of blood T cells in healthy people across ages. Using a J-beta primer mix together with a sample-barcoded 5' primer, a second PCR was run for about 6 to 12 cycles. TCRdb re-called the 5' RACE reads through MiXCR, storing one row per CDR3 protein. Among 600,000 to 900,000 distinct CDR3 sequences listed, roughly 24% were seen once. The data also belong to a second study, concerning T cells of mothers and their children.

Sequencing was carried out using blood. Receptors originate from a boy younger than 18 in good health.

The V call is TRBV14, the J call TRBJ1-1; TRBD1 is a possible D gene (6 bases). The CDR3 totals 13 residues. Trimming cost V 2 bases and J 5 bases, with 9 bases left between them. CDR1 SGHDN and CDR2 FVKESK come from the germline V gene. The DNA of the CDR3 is TGTGCCAGCAGCCAAACAGGGATGACTGAAGCTTTCTTT. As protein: CASSQTGMTEAFF.

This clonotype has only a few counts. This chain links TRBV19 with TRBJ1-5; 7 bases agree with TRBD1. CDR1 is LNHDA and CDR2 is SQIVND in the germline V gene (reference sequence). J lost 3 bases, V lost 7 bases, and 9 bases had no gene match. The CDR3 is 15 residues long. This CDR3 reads CASITGTASNQPQHF. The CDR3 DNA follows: TGTGCCAGTATCACCGGGACAGCTTCCAATCAGCCCCAGCATTTT.

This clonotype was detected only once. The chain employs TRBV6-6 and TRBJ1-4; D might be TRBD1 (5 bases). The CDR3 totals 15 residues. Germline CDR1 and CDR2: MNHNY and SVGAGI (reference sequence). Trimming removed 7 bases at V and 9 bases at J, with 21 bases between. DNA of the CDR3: TGTGCCAGCACAGATCATGGGGGACGAGAGAAAAAACTGTTTTTT. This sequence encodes CASTDHGGREKKLFF.

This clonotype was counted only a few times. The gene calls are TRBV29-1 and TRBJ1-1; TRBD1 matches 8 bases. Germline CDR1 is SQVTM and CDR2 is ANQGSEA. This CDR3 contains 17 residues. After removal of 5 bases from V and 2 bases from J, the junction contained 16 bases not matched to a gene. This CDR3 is CSVLEEGRGRENTEAFF. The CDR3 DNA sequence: TGCAGCGTTCTTGAGGAGGGCAGGGGGCGCGAAAACACTGAAGCTTTCTTT.

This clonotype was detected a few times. The CDR3 reads CASSQNSSGANVLTF. CDR3 nucleotide sequence: TGCGCCAGCAGTCAGAACAGCTCTGGGGCCAACGTCCTGACTTTC. V and J are TRBV23-1 and TRBJ2-6; D not certain. TRBV23-1 is flagged as an ORF with uncertain function. The CDR3 contains 15 residues. V gave up 3 bases and J gave up 0 bases, with 6 bases separating them.

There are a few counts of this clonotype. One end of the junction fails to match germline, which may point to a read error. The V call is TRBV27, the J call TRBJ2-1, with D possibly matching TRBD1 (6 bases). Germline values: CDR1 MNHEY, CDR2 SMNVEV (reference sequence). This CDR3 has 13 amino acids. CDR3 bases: TGTGCCAGCGGTCAGGGGACCCACAATGAGCGGTTCTTC. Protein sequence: CASGQGTHNERFF.

CDR3 protein: CASSRSEGWGYTF. Here the CDR3 DNA reads TGTGCCAGCAGCCGTAGCGAAGGGTGGGGCTACACCTTC. This chain connects TRBV6-5 to TRBJ1-2; D uncertain. Germline CDR1 and CDR2: MNHEY and SVGAGI. CDR3 size: 13 residues. V gave up 6 bases and J gave up 8 bases, with 16 bases separating them.

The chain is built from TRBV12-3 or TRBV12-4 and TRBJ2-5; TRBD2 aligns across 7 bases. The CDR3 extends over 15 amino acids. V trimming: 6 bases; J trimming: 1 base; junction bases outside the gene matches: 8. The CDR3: CASRRERGFQETQYF. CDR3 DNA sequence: TGTGCCAGCAGGAGAGAGCGGGGCTTCCAAGAGACCCAGTACTTC.

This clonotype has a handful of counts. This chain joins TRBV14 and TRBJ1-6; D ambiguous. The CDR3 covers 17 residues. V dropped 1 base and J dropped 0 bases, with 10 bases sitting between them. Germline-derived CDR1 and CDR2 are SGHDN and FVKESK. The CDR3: CASSQVSGSSYNSPLHF. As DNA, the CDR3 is TGTGCCAGCAGCCAAGTTTCGGGGAGCTCCTATAATTCACCCCTCCACTTT. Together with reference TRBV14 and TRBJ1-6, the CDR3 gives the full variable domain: EAGVTQFPSHSVIEKGQTVTLRCDPISGHDNLYWYRRVMGKEIKFLLHFVKESKQDESGMPNNRFLAERTGGTYSTLKVQPAELEDSGVYFCASSQVSGSSYNSPLHFGNGTRLTVT.

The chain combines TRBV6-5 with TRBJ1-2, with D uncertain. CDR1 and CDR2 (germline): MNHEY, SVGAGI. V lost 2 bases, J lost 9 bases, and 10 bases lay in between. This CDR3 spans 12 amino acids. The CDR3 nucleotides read TGTGCCAGCAGTTACGAAGGATATAGCTACACCTTC. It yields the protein CASSYEGYSYTF.

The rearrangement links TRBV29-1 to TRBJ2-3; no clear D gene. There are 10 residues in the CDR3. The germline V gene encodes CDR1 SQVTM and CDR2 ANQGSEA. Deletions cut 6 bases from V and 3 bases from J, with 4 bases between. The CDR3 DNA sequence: TGCAGCGTGGATACAGATACGCAGTATTTT. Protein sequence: CSVDTDTQYF.

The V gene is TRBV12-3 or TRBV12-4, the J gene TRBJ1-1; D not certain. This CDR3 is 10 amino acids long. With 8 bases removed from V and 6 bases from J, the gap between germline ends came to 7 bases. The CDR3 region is CASGGAEAFF. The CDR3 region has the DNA TGTGCCAGCGGCGGGGCTGAAGCTTTCTTT.

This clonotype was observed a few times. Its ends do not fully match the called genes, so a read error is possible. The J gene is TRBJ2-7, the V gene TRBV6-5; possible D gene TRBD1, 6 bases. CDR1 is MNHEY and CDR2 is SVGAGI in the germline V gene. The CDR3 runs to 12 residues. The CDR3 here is CVSSQGPYEQYF. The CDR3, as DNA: TGTGTCAGCAGTCAGGGGCCCTACGAGCAGTACTTC.

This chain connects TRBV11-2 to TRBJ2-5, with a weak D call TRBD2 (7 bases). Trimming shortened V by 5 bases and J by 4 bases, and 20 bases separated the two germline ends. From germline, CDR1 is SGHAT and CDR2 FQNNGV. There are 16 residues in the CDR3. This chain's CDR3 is CASSRARGGLLETQYF. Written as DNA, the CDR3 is TGTGCCAGCAGCCGGGCCAGAGGGGGACTACTAGAGACCCAGTACTTC.

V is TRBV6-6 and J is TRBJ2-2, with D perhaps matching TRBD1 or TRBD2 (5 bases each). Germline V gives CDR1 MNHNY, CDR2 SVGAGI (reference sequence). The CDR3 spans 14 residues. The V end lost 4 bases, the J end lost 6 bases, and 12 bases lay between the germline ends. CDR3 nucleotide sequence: TGTGCCAGCAGTTCCCCCCGAGGGGCCGGGGAGCTGTTTTTT. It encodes CASSSPRGAGELFF.

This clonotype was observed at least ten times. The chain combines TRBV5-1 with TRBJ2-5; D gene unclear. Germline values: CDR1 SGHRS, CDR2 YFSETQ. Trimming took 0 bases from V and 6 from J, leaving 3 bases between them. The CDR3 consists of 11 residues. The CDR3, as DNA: TGCGCCAGCAGCTTGGCCCAGACCCAGTACTTC. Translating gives CASSLAQTQYF.

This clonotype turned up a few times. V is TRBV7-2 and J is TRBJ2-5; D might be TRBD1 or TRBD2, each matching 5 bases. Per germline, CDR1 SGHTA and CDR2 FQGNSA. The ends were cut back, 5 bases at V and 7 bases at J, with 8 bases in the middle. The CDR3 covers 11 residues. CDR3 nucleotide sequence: TGTGCCAGCAGCGCGAGGGGGACCCAGTACTTC. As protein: CASSARGTQYF.

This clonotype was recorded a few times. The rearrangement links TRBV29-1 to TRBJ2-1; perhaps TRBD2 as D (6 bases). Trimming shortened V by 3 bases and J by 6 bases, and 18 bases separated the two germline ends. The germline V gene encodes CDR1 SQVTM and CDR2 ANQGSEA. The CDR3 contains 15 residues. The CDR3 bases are TGCAGCGTTGAGCCCTCGGGACTCAGCATCAATGAGCAGTTCTTC. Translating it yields CSVEPSGLSINEQFF.

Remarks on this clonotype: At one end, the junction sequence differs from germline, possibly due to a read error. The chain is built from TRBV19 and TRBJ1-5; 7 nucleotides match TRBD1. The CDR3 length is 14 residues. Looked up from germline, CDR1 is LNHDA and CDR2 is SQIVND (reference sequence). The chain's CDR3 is CASTGQDSSQPQHF. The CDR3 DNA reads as TGTGCCAGTACCGGACAGGATAGCAGTCAGCCCCAGCATTTT.

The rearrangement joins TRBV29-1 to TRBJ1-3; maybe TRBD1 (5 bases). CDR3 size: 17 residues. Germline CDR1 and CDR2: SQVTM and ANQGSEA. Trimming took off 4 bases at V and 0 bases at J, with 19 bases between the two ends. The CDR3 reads CSVATMGDTFSGNTIYF. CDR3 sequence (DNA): TGCAGCGTTGCGACGATGGGGGATACCTTCTCTGGAAACACCATATATTTT.

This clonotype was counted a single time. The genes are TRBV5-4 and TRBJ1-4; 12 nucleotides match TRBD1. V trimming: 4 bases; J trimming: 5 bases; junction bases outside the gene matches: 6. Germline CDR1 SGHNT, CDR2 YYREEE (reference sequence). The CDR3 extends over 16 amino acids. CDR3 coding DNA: TGTGCCAGCAGCCCCGGGACAGGGGGCGAAAATGAAAAACTGTTTTTT. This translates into CASSPGTGGENEKLFF.

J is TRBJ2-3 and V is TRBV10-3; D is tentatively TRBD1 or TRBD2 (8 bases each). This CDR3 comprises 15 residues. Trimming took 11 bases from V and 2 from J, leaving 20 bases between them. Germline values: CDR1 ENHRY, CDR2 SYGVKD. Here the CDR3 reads CAGRGDRSLTDTQYF. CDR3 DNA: TGTGCCGGGCGGGGGGACAGGAGTCTCACAGATACGCAGTATTTT.

DNA of the CDR3: TGTGCCAGCAGATATGTCTCAAGCGAGCAGTACTTC. It specifies CASRYVSSEQYF. The V and J genes are TRBV12-3 or TRBV12-4 and TRBJ2-7; D gene unclear. Trimming removed 6 bases from V and 6 bases from J, with 12 bases in between. There are 12 residues in the CDR3.

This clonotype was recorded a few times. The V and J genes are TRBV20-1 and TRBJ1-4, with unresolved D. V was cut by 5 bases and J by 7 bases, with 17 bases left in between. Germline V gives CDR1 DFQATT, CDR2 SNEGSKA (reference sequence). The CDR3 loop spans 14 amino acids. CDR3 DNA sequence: TGCAGTGCTTACAAGGGTGGAAACGGTGAAAAACTGTTTTTT. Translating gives CSAYKGGNGEKLFF.